A single sample gave rise to the 8 T cell receptor beta chains below, sequenced in a study of cytomegalovirus exposure and HLA in healthy donors. A multiplex PCR was run with 60 Vbeta primers and 13 Jbeta primers. Libraries were prepared by immunoSEQ multiplex PCR; TCRdb keeps only in-frame clonotypes and omits some of them. Its table records some 62,000 clones. Sample: PBMCs. The source is a man younger than 45 in good health and CMV-seropositive.

A note on this clone: One junction end disagrees with the germline gene, perhaps due to a read error. J is TRBJ2-1 and V is TRBV11-3; 12 nucleotides match TRBD2. The CDR3 spans 13 residues. Germline V lookup: CDR1 SGHNT, CDR2 YENEEA. The CDR3 loop reads CASSLVLAGGPLF. The CDR3 DNA follows: TGTGCCAGCAGCTTAGTGCTAGCGGGAGGGCCCCTCTTC.

The chain uses TRBV29-1 and TRBJ1-2, with 8 positions matching TRBD1. Germline CDR1 is SQVTM and CDR2 is ANQGSEA. The CDR3 sequence is 13 residues long. V lost 0 bases, J lost 8 bases, and 5 bases stayed unmatched. In DNA, the CDR3 is TGCAGCGTTGAAGATCGTCAGGGGGCCGGCTACACCTTC. Its protein product is CSVEDRQGAGYTF.

The V call is TRBV2, the J call TRBJ2-7, with D possibly TRBD2 on 6 matching bases. Per the germline V gene, CDR1 is SNHLY and CDR2 is FYNNEI. This CDR3 is built from 14 residues. The V gene lost 1 base and the J gene lost 2 bases, with 9 bases spanning the gap. CDR3 region: CASSEGDSAYEQYF. CDR3 DNA sequence: TGTGCCAGCAGTGAAGGGGACTCTGCCTACGAGCAGTACTTC.

The V and J genes are TRBV7-6 and TRBJ1-1, with a weak D call TRBD1 (5 bases). Trimming shortened V by 1 base and J by 4 bases, and 19 bases separated the two germline ends. The CDR3 is 17 residues long. Germline-derived CDR1 and CDR2 are SGHVS and FNYEAQ. The CDR3 nucleotides are TGTGCCAGCAGCTTAGGGCGGGGTGGTGGAGGGACCACTGAAGCTTTCTTT. Residues: CASSLGRGGGGTTEAFF.

J is TRBJ1-1 and V is TRBV18; D uncertain. V was pared by 4 bases and J by 4 bases, with 13 bases between. The CDR3 contains 14 residues. The germline V gene has CDR1 KGHSH and CDR2 LQKENI. In DNA, the CDR3 is TGTGCCAGCTCACATAGCCCCGGGAGCACTGAAGCTTTCTTT. Translation gives CASSHSPGSTEAFF.

This chain connects TRBV18 to TRBJ1-1; the D is unclear. CDR1 and CDR2 (germline): KGHSH, LQKENI. The CDR3 covers 13 residues. V lost 3 bases and J 2 bases, leaving 7 bases between the germline ends. CDR3 sequence: CASSPGENTEAFF. Written as DNA, the CDR3 is TGTGCCAGCTCACCGGGAGAAAACACTGAAGCTTTCTTT.

The chain joins TRBV28 to TRBJ2-3; 8 positions match TRBD2. Looked up from germline, CDR1 is MDHEN and CDR2 is SYDVKM. The CDR3 spans 16 residues. The trim removed 6 bases at V and 4 bases at J, leaving 12 bases unmatched. The CDR3 DNA reads TGTGCCAGCAGCACCCACATAGCGGGAAGTGCAGATACGCAGTATTTT. It is translated as CASSTHIAGSADTQYF.

The chain uses TRBV7-3 and TRBJ2-3; 9 bases match TRBD1. V was pared by 5 bases and J by 4 bases, with 7 bases of the junction left unmatched. The germline gives CDR1 SGHTA, CDR2 FQGTGA. The CDR3 sequence is 15 residues long. Here the CDR3 reads CASSPSGTGSDTQYF. The CDR3 DNA reads TGTGCCAGCAGCCCATCCGGGACAGGGTCAGATACGCAGTATTTT.